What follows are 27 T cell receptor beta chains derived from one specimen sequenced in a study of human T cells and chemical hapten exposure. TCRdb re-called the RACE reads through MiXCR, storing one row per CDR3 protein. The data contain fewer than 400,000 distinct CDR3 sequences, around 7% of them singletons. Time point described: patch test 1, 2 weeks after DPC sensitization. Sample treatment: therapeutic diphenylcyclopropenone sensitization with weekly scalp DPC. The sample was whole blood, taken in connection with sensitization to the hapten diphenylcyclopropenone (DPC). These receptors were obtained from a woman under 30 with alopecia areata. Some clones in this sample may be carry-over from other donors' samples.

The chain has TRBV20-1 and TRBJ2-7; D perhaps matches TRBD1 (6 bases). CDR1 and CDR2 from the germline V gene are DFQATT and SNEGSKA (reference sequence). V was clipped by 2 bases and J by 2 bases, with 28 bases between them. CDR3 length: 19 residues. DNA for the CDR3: TGCAGTGCTAGATCTCTCTTTGGTAAACTTCCGGGACAAGCCTACGAGCAGTACTTC. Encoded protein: CSARSLFGKLPGQAYEQYF.

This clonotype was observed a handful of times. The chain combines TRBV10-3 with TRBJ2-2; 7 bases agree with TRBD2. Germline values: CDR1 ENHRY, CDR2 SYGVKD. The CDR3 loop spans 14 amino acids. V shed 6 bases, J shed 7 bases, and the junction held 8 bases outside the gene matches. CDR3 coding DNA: TGTGCCATCAGGGGGGGGAGCGATGACGGGGAGCTGTTTTTT. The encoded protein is CAIRGGSDDGELFF.

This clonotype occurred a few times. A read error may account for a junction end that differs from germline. CDR3 in DNA: TGTGCCAGCAGCTTGTTCGGGCAGCGCAACCTGCCCTTC. The encoded protein is CASSLFGQRNLPF. This chain uses TRBV5-4 with TRBJ1-2; D unresolved. The CDR3 is 13 amino acids. Germline CDR1 reads SGHNT; CDR2 reads YYREEE (reference sequence).

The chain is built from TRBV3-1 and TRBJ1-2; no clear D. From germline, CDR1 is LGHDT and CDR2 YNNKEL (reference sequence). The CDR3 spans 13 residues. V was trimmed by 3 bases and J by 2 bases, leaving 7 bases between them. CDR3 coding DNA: TGTGCCAGCAGCCAGGCAAAGAACTATGGCTACACCTTC. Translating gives CASSQAKNYGYTF.

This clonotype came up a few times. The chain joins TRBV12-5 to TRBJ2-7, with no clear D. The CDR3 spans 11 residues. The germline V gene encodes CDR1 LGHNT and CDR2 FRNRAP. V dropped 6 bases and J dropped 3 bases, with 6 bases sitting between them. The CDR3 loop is CASGNRYEQYF. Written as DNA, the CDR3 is TGTGCTAGTGGAAACCGCTACGAGCAGTACTTC.

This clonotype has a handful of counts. The CDR3, as DNA: TGTGCCATCAGGGACGGACTAGCGGGGGGTCCGTTCAATGAGCAGTTCTTC. It encodes CAIRDGLAGGPFNEQFF. The chain carries TRBV10-3 and TRBJ2-1; 14 bases match TRBD2. V trimming: 6 bases; J trimming: 6 bases; junction bases outside the gene matches: 10. In germline, CDR1 is ENHRY, CDR2 SYGVKD. The CDR3 loop spans 17 amino acids.

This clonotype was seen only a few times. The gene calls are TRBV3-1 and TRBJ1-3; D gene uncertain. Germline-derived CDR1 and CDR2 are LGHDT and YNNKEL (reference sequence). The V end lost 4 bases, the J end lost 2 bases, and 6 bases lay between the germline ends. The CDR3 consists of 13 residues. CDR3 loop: CASSPATGNTIYF. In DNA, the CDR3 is TGTGCCAGCAGCCCCGCTACTGGAAACACCATATATTTT.

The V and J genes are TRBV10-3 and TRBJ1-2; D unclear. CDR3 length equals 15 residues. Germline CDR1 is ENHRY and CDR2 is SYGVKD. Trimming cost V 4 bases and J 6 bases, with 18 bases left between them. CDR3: CAISVREGGVDGYTF. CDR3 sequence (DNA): TGTGCCATCAGTGTAAGGGAGGGTGGAGTCGATGGCTACACCTTC.

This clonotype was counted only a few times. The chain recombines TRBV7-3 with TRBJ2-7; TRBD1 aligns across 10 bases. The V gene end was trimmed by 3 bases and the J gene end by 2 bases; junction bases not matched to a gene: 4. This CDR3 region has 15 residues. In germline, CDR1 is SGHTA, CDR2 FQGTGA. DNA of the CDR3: TGTGCCAGCAGCTTCACCGGGACAGGGGCCTACGAGCAGTACTTC. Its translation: CASSFTGTGAYEQYF.

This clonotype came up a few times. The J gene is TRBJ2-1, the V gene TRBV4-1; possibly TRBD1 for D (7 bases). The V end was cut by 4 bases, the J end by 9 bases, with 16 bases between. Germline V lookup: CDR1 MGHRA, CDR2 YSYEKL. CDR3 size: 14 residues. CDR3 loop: CASSPGGGGGEQFF. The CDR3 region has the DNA TGCGCCAGCAGCCCAGGGGGAGGCGGCGGTGAGCAGTTCTTC.

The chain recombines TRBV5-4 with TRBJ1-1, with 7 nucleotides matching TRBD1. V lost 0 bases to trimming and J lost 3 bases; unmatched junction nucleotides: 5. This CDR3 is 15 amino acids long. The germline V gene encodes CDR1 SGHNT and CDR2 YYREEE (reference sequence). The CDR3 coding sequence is TGTGCCAGCAGCTTGGACAGGGGTTTGGACACTGAAGCTTTCTTT. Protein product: CASSLDRGLDTEAFF. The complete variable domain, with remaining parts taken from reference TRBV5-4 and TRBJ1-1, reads ETGVTQSPTHLIKTRGQQVTLRCSSQSGHNTVSWYQQALGQGPQFIFQYYREEENGRGNFPPRFSGLQFPNYSSELNVNALELDDSALYLCASSLDRGLDTEAFFGQGTRLTVV.

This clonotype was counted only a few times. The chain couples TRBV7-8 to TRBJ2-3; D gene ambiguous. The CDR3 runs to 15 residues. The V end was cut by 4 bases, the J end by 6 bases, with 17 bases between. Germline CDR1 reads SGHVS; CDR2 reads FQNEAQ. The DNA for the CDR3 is TGTGCCAGCAGCTCTACCCTAGGGCTGTATGATACGCAGTATTTT. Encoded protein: CASSSTLGLYDTQYF.

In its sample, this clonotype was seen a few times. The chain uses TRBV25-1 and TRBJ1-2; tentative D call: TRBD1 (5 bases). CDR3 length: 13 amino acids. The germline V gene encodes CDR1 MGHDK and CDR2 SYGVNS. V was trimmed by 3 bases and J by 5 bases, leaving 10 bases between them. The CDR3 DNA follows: TGTGCCAGCAGTGACGGGGGGAGATATGGCTACACCTTC. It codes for CASSDGGRYGYTF.

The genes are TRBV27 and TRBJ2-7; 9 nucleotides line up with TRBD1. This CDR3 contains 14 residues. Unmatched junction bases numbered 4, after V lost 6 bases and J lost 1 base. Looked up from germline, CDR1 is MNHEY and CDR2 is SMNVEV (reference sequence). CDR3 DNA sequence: TGTGCCAGCAGGGGACAGGGAAGGTCCTACGAGCAGTACTTC. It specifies CASRGQGRSYEQYF.

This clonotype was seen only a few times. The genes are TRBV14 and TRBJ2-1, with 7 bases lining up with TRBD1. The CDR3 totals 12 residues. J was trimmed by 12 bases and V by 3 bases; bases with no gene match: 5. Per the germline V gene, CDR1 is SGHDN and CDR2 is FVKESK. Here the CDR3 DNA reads TGTGCCAGCAGCCAGTCAGGGACAGTGCAGTTCTTC. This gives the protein CASSQSGTVQFF. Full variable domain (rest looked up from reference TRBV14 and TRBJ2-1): EAGVTQFPSHSVIEKGQTVTLRCDPISGHDNLYWYRRVMGKEIKFLLHFVKESKQDESGMPNNRFLAERTGGTYSTLKVQPAELEDSGVYFCASSQSGTVQFFGPGTRLTVL.

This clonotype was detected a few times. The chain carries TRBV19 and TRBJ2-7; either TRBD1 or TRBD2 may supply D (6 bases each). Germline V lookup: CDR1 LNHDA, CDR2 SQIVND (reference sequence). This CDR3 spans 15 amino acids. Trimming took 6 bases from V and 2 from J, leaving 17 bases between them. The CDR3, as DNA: TGTGCCAGTAGCCCAAGGGGGGACTTGCCCTACGAGCAGTACTTC. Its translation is CASSPRGDLPYEQYF.

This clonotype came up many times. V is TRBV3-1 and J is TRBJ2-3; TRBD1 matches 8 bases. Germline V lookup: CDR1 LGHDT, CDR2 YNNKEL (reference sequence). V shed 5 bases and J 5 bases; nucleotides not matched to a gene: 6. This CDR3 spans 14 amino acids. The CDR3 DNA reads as TGTGCCAGCAGCGATGGACAGGGATTAGATACGCAGTATTTT. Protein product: CASSDGQGLDTQYF.

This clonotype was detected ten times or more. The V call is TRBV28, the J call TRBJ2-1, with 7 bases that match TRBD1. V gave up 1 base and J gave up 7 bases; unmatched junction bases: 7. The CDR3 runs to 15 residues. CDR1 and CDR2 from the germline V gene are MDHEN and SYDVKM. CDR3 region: CASSLSLGGWNEQFF. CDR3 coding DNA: TGTGCCAGCAGTTTATCACTAGGGGGCTGGAATGAGCAGTTCTTC.

CDR3 bases: TGTGCCAGCAGTTTTCCGAGCAGGGTGATTCAGTTCTTC. The encoded protein is CASSFPSRVIQFF. V gene TRBV28 combines with J gene TRBJ2-1, with D possibly TRBD1 on 5 matching bases. Germline V gene lookup returns CDR1 MDHEN and CDR2 SYDVKM. The CDR3 contains 13 residues. The V end lost 3 bases, the J end lost 13 bases, and 16 bases lay between the germline ends.

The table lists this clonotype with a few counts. The CDR3 here is CASSLGAPLGYGYTF. CDR3 in DNA: TGTGCCAGCAGCTTAGGGGCACCCCTGGGGTATGGCTACACCTTC. The J gene is TRBJ1-2, the V gene TRBV7-2; D not resolved. Deletions cut 1 base from V and 5 bases from J, with 14 bases between. Germline V gives CDR1 SGHTA, CDR2 FQGNSA. CDR3 size: 15 residues.

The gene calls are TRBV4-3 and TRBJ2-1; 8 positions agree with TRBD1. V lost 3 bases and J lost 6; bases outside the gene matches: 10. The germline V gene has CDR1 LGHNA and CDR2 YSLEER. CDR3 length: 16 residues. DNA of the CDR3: TGCGCCAGCAGCCACGGGACAGGAGACAGCTCCAATGAGCAGTTCTTC. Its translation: CASSHGTGDSSNEQFF.

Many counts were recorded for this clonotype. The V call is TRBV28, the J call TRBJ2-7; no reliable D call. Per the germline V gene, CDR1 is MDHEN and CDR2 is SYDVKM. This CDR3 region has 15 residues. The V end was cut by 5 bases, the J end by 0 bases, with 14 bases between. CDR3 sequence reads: CASSPQPESSYEQYF. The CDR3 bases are TGTGCCAGCAGTCCCCAACCGGAGAGCTCCTACGAGCAGTACTTC.

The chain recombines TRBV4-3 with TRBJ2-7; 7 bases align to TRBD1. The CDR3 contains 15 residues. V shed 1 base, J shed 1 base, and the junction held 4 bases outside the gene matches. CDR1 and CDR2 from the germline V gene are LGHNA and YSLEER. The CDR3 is CASSQARTGSYEQYF. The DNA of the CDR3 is TGCGCCAGCAGCCAAGCCCGGACAGGATCCTACGAGCAGTACTTC.

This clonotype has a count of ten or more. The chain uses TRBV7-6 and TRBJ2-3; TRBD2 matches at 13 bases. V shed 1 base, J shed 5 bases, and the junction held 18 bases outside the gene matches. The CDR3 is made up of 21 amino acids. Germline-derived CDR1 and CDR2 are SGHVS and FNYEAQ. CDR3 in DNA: TGTGCCAGCAGCTTAGACCCACTAATAGCCCCGGGACTAGCGGGGCGAGATACGCAGTATTTT. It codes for CASSLDPLIAPGLAGRDTQYF.

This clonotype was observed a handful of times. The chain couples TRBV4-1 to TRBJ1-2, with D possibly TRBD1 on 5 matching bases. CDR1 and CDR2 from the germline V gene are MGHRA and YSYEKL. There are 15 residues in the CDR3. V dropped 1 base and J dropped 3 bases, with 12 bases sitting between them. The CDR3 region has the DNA TGCGCCAGCAGCCAAGGTCCAGGGTATGACTATGGCTACACCTTC. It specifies CASSQGPGYDYGYTF.

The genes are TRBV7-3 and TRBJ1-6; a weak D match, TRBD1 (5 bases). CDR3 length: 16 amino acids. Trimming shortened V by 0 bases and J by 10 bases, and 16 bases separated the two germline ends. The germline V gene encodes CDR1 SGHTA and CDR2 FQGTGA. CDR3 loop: CASSLTTTEPGSPLHF. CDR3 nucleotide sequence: TGTGCCAGCAGCTTAACTACGACAGAGCCAGGGTCACCCCTCCACTTT.

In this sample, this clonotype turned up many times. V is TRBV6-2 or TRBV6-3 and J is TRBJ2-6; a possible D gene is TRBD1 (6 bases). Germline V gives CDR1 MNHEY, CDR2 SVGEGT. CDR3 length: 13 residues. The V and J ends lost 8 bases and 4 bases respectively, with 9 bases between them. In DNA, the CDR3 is TGTGCCAGCGTACAGGGAGGGGCCAACGTCCTGACTTTC. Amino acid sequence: CASVQGGANVLTF.